These 14 T cell receptor beta chains originate from one sample sequenced in a study of radiotherapy plus CTLA-4 blockade in lung cancer. Clones were read by immunoSEQ multiplex PCR, and TCRdb kept only the in-frame ones, dropping some. The sample carries some 46,000 clones, 82% recorded once. This specimen was peripheral blood, taken from a patient treated with radiotherapy plus ipilimumab. These receptors came from a human donor with non-small cell lung cancer who had stable disease on radiotherapy plus ipilimumab.

The chain uses TRBV10-3 and TRBJ2-7; D not certain. This CDR3 region has 16 residues. The V end lost 0 bases, the J end lost 0 bases, and 12 bases lay between the germline ends. Germline V CDR1 and CDR2: ENHRY, SYGVKD. CDR3 protein: CAISESSLAGSYEQYF. Here the CDR3 DNA reads TGTGCCATCAGTGAGTCCTCTCTTGCAGGCTCCTACGAGCAGTACTTC.

This chain uses TRBV6-4 with TRBJ1-1; D remains ambiguous. The ends were cut back, 2 bases at V and 2 bases at J, with 9 bases in the middle. Germline V gene lookup returns CDR1 MRHNA and CDR2 SNTAGT. The CDR3 is 14 amino acids. This CDR3 is CASSDTSLNTEAFF. CDR3 sequence (DNA): TGTGCCAGCAGTGACACCAGTCTCAACACTGAAGCTTTCTTT.

This clone was picked up a small number of times. This rearrangement joins TRBV6-6 to TRBJ2-7, with 12 bases matching TRBD1. Germline V gene lookup returns CDR1 MNHNY and CDR2 SVGAGI (reference sequence). Unmatched junction bases numbered 9, after V lost 6 bases and J lost 6 bases. This CDR3 is 15 amino acids long. The CDR3 nucleotides are TGTGCCAGCAGGGATTCCGGGACAGGGGGCGTCGAGCAGTACTTC. Translating gives CASRDSGTGGVEQYF.

The chain combines TRBV7-9 with TRBJ2-2, with TRBD1 identical over 10 bases. The CDR3 extends over 16 amino acids. Germline V CDR1 and CDR2: SEHNR, FQNEAQ (reference sequence). Losses at the gene ends were 5 bases for V and 5 bases for J; bases not matched to a gene: 8. CDR3 coding DNA: TGTGCCAGCAGCCTCGAGAGGGACAGGGGTACCGGGGAGCTGTTTTTT. Residues: CASSLERDRGTGELFF.

The DNA of the CDR3 is TGTGCCAGCAGCGTAGCGGACTACGCCTACAATGAGCAGTTCTTC. Residues: CASSVADYAYNEQFF. V usage is TRBV9 and J usage is TRBJ2-1; weak D call: TRBD2 (6 bases). Trimming left V 0 bases short and J 2 bases short, with 9 bases between. The CDR3 has 15 residues. Germline V gene data show CDR1 as SGDLS and CDR2 as YYNGEE.

The J gene is TRBJ1-2, the V gene TRBV28, with 8 positions matching TRBD1. This CDR3 region has 14 residues. V lost 6 bases to trimming and J lost 2 bases; unmatched junction nucleotides: 5. Looked up from germline, CDR1 is MDHEN and CDR2 is SYDVKM. The CDR3: CASSPDRGNYGYTF. The CDR3 DNA reads TGTGCCAGCAGCCCCGACAGGGGCAACTATGGCTACACCTTC.

V and J are TRBV19 and TRBJ2-5, with 8 bases identical to TRBD2. CDR1 LNHDA and CDR2 SQIVND come from the germline V gene (reference sequence). The CDR3 is made up of 14 amino acids. V dropped 3 bases and J dropped 3; count of bases not matched to a gene: 3. The CDR3 loop is CASSIPGGEETQYF. In DNA, the CDR3 is TGTGCCAGTAGTATCCCCGGGGGGGAAGAGACCCAGTACTTC.

The genes are TRBV10-2 and TRBJ2-5; D ambiguous. TRBJ2-7 explains the end of the DNA better; the J call may be wrong. CDR1 WSHSY and CDR2 SAAADI come from the germline V gene. The CDR3 runs to 13 residues. The CDR3 DNA is TGCGCCAGCAGTGTACTATTCCCCTACGAGCAGTACTTC. It translates to CASSVLFPYEQYF.

V and J are TRBV29-1 and TRBJ2-7; D is perhaps TRBD1 (6 bases). Germline values: CDR1 SQVTM, CDR2 ANQGSEA. With 6 bases removed from V and 0 bases from J, the gap between germline ends came to 18 bases. This CDR3 spans 15 amino acids. The CDR3 loop is CSVRTNRVGSYEQYF. CDR3 DNA: TGCAGCGTAAGAACCAACAGGGTCGGCTCCTACGAGCAGTACTTC.

This clone was seen only a few times. The rearrangement links TRBV10-3 to TRBJ2-1; the D gene is possibly TRBD2 (6 bases). CDR1 and CDR2 from the germline V gene are ENHRY and SYGVKD. V was cut by 7 bases and J by 10 bases, with 17 bases left in between. CDR3 length: 13 amino acids. The CDR3 bases are TGTGCCATCAAGACTAGGGATGGGGACGAGCAGTTCTTC. Its protein product is CAIKTRDGDEQFF.

The CDR3 reads CASSPLEGAGELFF. CDR3 in DNA: TGTGCCAGCTCACCACTTGAAGGGGCCGGGGAGCTGTTTTTT. This chain joins TRBV18 and TRBJ2-2; possibly TRBD1 for D (5 bases). The germline V and J ends were trimmed by 1 base and 6 bases, with 9 bases remaining between them. This CDR3 contains 14 residues. Germline V gene lookup returns CDR1 KGHSH and CDR2 LQKENI.

The chain employs TRBV6-4 and TRBJ2-2; D perhaps matches TRBD1 (5 bases). The ends were cut back, 4 bases at V and 6 bases at J, with 12 bases in the middle. The CDR3 is 14 amino acids. CDR1 and CDR2 from the germline V gene are MRHNA and SNTAGT. CDR3 residues: CASSAQGSSGELFF. CDR3 sequence (DNA): TGTGCCAGCAGTGCTCAGGGAAGTTCCGGGGAGCTGTTTTTT.

The J gene is TRBJ2-2, the V gene TRBV4-1, with 8 nucleotides matching TRBD2. Unmatched junction bases numbered 5, after V lost 4 bases and J lost 4 bases. This CDR3 is built from 15 residues. From germline, CDR1 is MGHRA and CDR2 YSYEKL. In DNA form, the CDR3 reads TGCGCCAGCAGCCCTCAGAGCGGGGGCACCGGGGAGCTGTTTTTT. It translates to CASSPQSGGTGELFF.

The rearrangement uses TRBV19 and TRBJ1-3; unclear D gene. Germline assignment: CDR1 LNHDA and CDR2 SQIVND (reference sequence). Trimming cost V 6 bases and J 5 bases, with 11 bases left between them. The CDR3 contains 13 residues. CDR3 loop: CASRGRRRNTIYF. As DNA, the CDR3 is TGTGCCAGTAGGGGTCGGAGAAGAAACACCATATATTTT.